The next 27 T cell receptor beta chains were all read from a single sample in a study of regulatory T cells in long-lasting Graves disease. Time point meaning: newly diagnosed GD, antithyroid drugs for less than 3 months. Isolated PBMC RNA provided the starting material for the TCR library. For TCR beta, libraries came from iRepertoire HTBI primers and Arm-PCR of CDR3 regions. TCRdb analysed the multiplex PCR reads with MiXCR anew, one entry per CDR3 protein. Of around 500,000 distinct CDR3 sequences listed, about 14% are singletons. The sample was also reused in another study, on T cells in Graves' hyperthyroidism and ophthalmopathy.

The material sequenced was peripheral blood mononuclear cells (PBMCs), taken at new diagnosis, from a patient treated with antithyroid drugs. The receptor set was obtained from a man aged 25-45 years with Graves disease.

This clonotype was seen repeatedly, ten times or more. This sequence joins TRBV29-1 and TRBJ2-7; 8 bases match TRBD2. The V and J ends lost 6 bases and 6 bases, in that order; junction bases with no gene match: 13. From germline, CDR1 is SQVTM and CDR2 ANQGSEA. CDR3 length: 14 residues. CDR3 sequence: CSVAAGGALREQYF. CDR3 nucleotide sequence: TGCAGCGTAGCTGCGGGGGGCGCCCTTCGCGAGCAGTACTTC.

The chain recombines TRBV9 with TRBJ2-7, with D perhaps TRBD1 or TRBD2 (5 bases each). The V gene's germline CDR1 is SGDLS and CDR2 YYNGEE. Trimming removed 4 bases from V and 5 bases from J, with 13 bases in between. The CDR3 is 13 amino acids. Here the CDR3 DNA reads TGTGCCAGCAGCCCTTCCGGGACCCACGAGCAGTACTTC. Translating it yields CASSPSGTHEQYF.

This clonotype was seen a few times. The chain couples TRBV10-3 to TRBJ1-1; 7 positions match TRBD1. Looked up from germline, CDR1 is ENHRY and CDR2 is SYGVKD. The CDR3 sequence is 14 residues long. After removal of 4 bases from V and 2 bases from J, the junction contained 4 bases not matched to a gene. CDR3 protein: CAISATGENTEAFF. CDR3 DNA sequence: TGTGCCATCAGTGCTACAGGGGAAAACACTGAAGCTTTCTTT.

There are many counts of this clonotype. The rearrangement links TRBV7-8 to TRBJ1-4, with TRBD1 matching over 7 bases. J lost 5 bases, V lost 5 bases, and 11 bases had no gene match. Germline loops: CDR1 SGHVS, CDR2 FQNEAQ. The CDR3 is 16 residues long. The chain's CDR3 is CASSARQGNPNEKLFF. The CDR3 nucleotides are TGTGCCAGCAGCGCGAGACAGGGAAATCCAAATGAAAAACTGTTTTTT.

The chain combines TRBV5-1 with TRBJ2-3, with TRBD2 identical over 10 bases. The length of the CDR3 is 16 residues. Trimming took 6 bases from V and 1 from J; bases not matched to a gene: 8. Germline CDR1 and CDR2: SGHRS and YFSETQ. The CDR3 loop is CASNLSGRAGTDTQYF. The CDR3 DNA sequence: TGCGCCAGCAACTTAAGCGGGAGGGCCGGCACAGATACGCAGTATTTT.

This clonotype was observed many times. The genes are TRBV25-1 and TRBJ2-7; no firm D call. The V end lost 8 bases, the J end lost 7 bases, and 18 bases lay between the germline ends. Germline values: CDR1 MGHDK, CDR2 SYGVNS. The CDR3 contains 13 residues. The CDR3 sequence: CASDTSPPREQYF. The CDR3 DNA reads TGTGCCAGCGATACCAGCCCACCGCGGGAGCAGTACTTC.

The rearrangement joins TRBV20-1 to TRBJ2-7, with TRBD2 matching over 13 bases. Trimming at V came to 3 bases and at J to 1 base, leaving 12 bases not matched to a gene. The CDR3 is 18 residues long. The germline gives CDR1 DFQATT, CDR2 SNEGSKA (reference sequence). CDR3: CSARFLSRTSGSSYEQYF. Here the CDR3 DNA reads TGCAGTGCTAGGTTTTTATCTCGGACTAGCGGGAGTTCCTACGAGCAGTACTTC.

The rearrangement uses TRBV9 and TRBJ2-2; unclear D gene. CDR3 length equals 13 residues. V lost 0 bases, J lost 7 bases, and 7 bases lay in between. The germline V gene encodes CDR1 SGDLS and CDR2 YYNGEE. In DNA form, the CDR3 reads TGTGCCAGCAGCGTAGCAGCGAGCGGGGAGCTGTTTTTT. Encoded protein: CASSVAASGELFF.

This clonotype has ten or more counts. The V and J genes are TRBV20-1 and TRBJ1-5; TRBD1 matches at 7 bases. Germline V gives CDR1 DFQATT, CDR2 SNEGSKA (reference sequence). The V and J ends lost 6 bases and 0 bases, in that order; junction bases with no gene match: 11. The CDR3 loop spans 16 amino acids. The CDR3, as DNA: TGCAGTGCAAAGGACAGGAGCAGTAATAGCAATCAGCCCCAGCATTTT. It translates to CSAKDRSSNSNQPQHF.

The chain employs TRBV9 and TRBJ1-1; D is ambiguous. This CDR3 is built from 14 residues. Trimming left V 0 bases short and J 4 bases short, with 10 bases between. Germline loops: CDR1 SGDLS, CDR2 YYNGEE. The CDR3, as DNA: TGTGCCAGCAGCGTAGGACTGGGAGCCACTGAAGCTTTCTTT. Translating gives CASSVGLGATEAFF. Variable domain in full (rest from reference TRBV9 and TRBJ1-1): DSGVTQTPKHLITATGQRVTLRCSPRSGDLSVYWYQQSLDQGLQFLIQYYNGEERAKGNILERFSAQQFPDLHSELNLSSLELGDSALYFCASSVGLGATEAFFGQGTRLTVV.

This clonotype was counted many times. The V call is TRBV6-2 or TRBV6-3, the J call TRBJ2-3; perhaps TRBD1 as D (6 bases). This CDR3 region has 15 residues. Trimming left V 6 bases short and J 6 bases short, with 19 bases between. Germline values: CDR1 MNHEY, CDR2 SVGEGT. The CDR3 reads CASRPDSGDTDTQYF. CDR3 DNA sequence: TGTGCCAGCAGACCCGACTCAGGGGATACGGATACGCAGTATTTT.

This clonotype was found a few times. The chain couples TRBV6-1 to TRBJ2-7; 7 bases fit TRBD1. The CDR3 runs to 14 residues. Germline-derived CDR1 and CDR2 are MNHNS and SASEGT. The V gene end was trimmed by 5 bases and the J gene end by 7 bases; junction bases not matched to a gene: 11. Here the CDR3 DNA reads TGTGCCAGCAGTCAGGGAACAGGGGCTCTGGAGCAGTACTTC. Its translation is CASSQGTGALEQYF.

This clonotype came up many times. This sequence joins TRBV3-1 and TRBJ1-1; no clear D. Germline CDR1 reads LGHDT; CDR2 reads YNNKEL (reference sequence). The CDR3 has 14 amino acids. V was clipped by 3 bases and J by 0 bases, with 8 bases between them. The CDR3, as DNA: TGTGCCAGCAGCCACCTTTTGATGAACACTGAAGCTTTCTTT. Protein sequence: CASSHLLMNTEAFF.

Comments on this clonotype: Just one base apart from a much larger clone, this may be a read error. This likely comes from a read error, as the CDR3 has no conserved phenylalanine or tryptophan at its end. The V call is TRBV7-2, the J call TRBJ2-1; D possibly corresponds to TRBD2 (5 bases). CDR1 and CDR2 from the germline V gene are SGHTA and FQGNSA. This CDR3 region has 15 residues. Trimming left V 1 base short and J 8 bases short, with 15 bases between. The CDR3 coding sequence is TGTGCCAGCAGCTTAGAGCTAGCTGTTGGCGATGAGCAGTTCTCC. Translation: CASSLELAVGDEQFS.

This clonotype turned up a few times. DNA for the CDR3: TGTGCCAGCAGCCGGTTCCGGGACAGGGGGGATGAAGCTTTCTTT. Amino acid sequence: CASSRFRDRGDEAFF. The chain combines TRBV14 with TRBJ1-1, with 11 bases fitting TRBD1. The CDR3 has 15 amino acids. The germline V gene encodes CDR1 SGHDN and CDR2 FVKESK. The ends lost 4 bases at V and 7 bases at J; junction bases unmatched: 8.

This rearrangement joins TRBV4-1 to TRBJ1-4; D gene uncertain. Germline CDR1 and CDR2: MGHRA and YSYEKL. V was shortened by 0 bases and J by 8 bases, with 13 bases between the two germline ends. CDR3 length: 15 residues. The CDR3 region is CASSQEGIIREKLFF. DNA of the CDR3: TGCGCCAGCAGCCAAGAAGGTATTATCCGCGAAAAACTGTTTTTT.

This clonotype occurred many times. The chain couples TRBV5-1 to TRBJ2-1, with D unclear. CDR1 and CDR2 from the germline V gene are SGHRS and YFSETQ. With 5 bases removed from V and 6 bases from J, the gap between germline ends came to 18 bases. The CDR3 runs to 15 residues. CDR3 sequence (DNA): TGCGCCAGCAGGGTTGCCGGGTCCCTCCCCAATGAGCAGTTCTTC. It codes for CASRVAGSLPNEQFF. Looking up the rest from reference TRBV5-1 and TRBJ2-1 gives the full variable domain: KAGVTQTPRYLIKTRGQQVTLSCSPISGHRSVSWYQQTPGQGLQFLFEYFSETQRNKGNFPGRFSGRQFSNSRSEMNVSTLELGDSALYLCASRVAGSLPNEQFFGPGTRLTVL.

The chain employs TRBV5-1 and TRBJ2-7; D is possibly TRBD2 (6 bases). The CDR3 is 16 residues long. V was cut by 4 bases and J by 3 bases, with 20 bases left in between. Germline assignment: CDR1 SGHRS and CDR2 YFSETQ. As DNA, the CDR3 is TGCGCCAGCAGCCCGATAAGCGGGCCCAAGGTCTACGAGCAGTACTTC. As protein: CASSPISGPKVYEQYF.

This chain connects TRBV19 to TRBJ1-2, with D tentatively TRBD1 (5 bases). The CDR3 is made up of 14 amino acids. Germline values: CDR1 LNHDA, CDR2 SQIVND (reference sequence). V was cut by 9 bases and J by 9 bases, with 23 bases left in between. CDR3 sequence: CASGTEWDLNRYTF. In nucleotides, the CDR3 is TGTGCCAGCGGGACTGAGTGGGACCTTAATCGCTACACCTTC. The full variable domain, its missing parts supplied by reference TRBV19 and TRBJ1-2, is DGGITQSPKYLFRKEGQNVTLSCEQNLNHDAMYWYRQDPGQGLRLIYYSQIVNDFQKGDIAEGYSVSREKKESFPLTVTSAQKNPTAFYLCASGTEWDLNRYTFGSGTRLTVV.

V usage is TRBV12-3 or TRBV12-4 and J usage is TRBJ2-1; D may be TRBD2 (5 bases). The CDR3 is 14 amino acids. The V and J ends lost 5 bases and 6 bases respectively, with 14 bases between them. CDR3 in DNA: TGTGCCAGCAGTCGCGGGCAAAGGGTCAATGAGCAGTTCTTC. Translation gives CASSRGQRVNEQFF.

The table lists this clonotype with many counts. This rearrangement joins TRBV20-1 to TRBJ1-1; D is unresolved. The V gene's germline CDR1 is DFQATT and CDR2 SNEGSKA (reference sequence). Trimming cost V 0 bases and J 10 bases, with 12 bases left between them. The CDR3 is made up of 12 amino acids. CDR3 residues: CSARDMTGGAFF. The CDR3, as DNA: TGCAGTGCTAGAGATATGACCGGAGGAGCTTTCTTT.

This clonotype occurred many times. The J gene is TRBJ2-1, the V gene TRBV7-2; no clear D gene. Trimming took 1 base from V and 5 from J, leaving 9 bases between them. The V gene's germline CDR1 is SGHTA and CDR2 FQGNSA. This CDR3 has 14 residues. The CDR3 loop reads CASSLGRYDNEQFF. The DNA of the CDR3 is TGTGCCAGCAGCTTAGGCAGGTACGACAATGAGCAGTTCTTC.

This clonotype was seen at least ten times. This rearrangement joins TRBV15 to TRBJ2-1, with D tentatively TRBD1 (5 bases). This CDR3 has 13 amino acids. V was shortened by 1 base and J by 8 bases, with 9 bases between the two germline ends. Germline assignment: CDR1 LNHNV and CDR2 YYDKDF (reference sequence). The CDR3 sequence: CATSRGGADEQFF. CDR3 DNA: TGTGCCACCAGCAGAGGTGGGGCCGATGAGCAGTTCTTC. The entire variable domain, with the rest obtained from reference TRBV15 and TRBJ2-1, is as follows: DAMVIQNPRYQVTQFGKPVTLSCSQTLNHNVMYWYQQKSSQAPKLLFHYYDKDFNNEADTPDNFQSRRPNTSFCFLDIRSPGLGDTAMYLCATSRGGADEQFFGPGTRLTVL.

The sample holds many counts of this clonotype. J is TRBJ2-1 and V is TRBV10-1; 9 nucleotides line up with TRBD1. Germline lookup yields CDR1 WNHNN and CDR2 SYGVQD (reference sequence). J gave up 5 bases and V 4 bases, and 9 bases lay outside the gene matches. The CDR3 is made up of 16 amino acids. The CDR3 is CASSGRDRVLNNEQFF. In DNA, the CDR3 is TGCGCCAGCAGTGGACGGGACAGGGTCCTCAACAATGAGCAGTTCTTC.

The table lists this clonotype with many counts. The rearrangement uses TRBV12-3 or TRBV12-4 and TRBJ1-2, with D perhaps matching TRBD1 (6 bases). This CDR3 comprises 12 residues. The V end lost 4 bases, the J end lost 8 bases, and 11 bases lay between the germline ends. The CDR3 nucleotides read TGTGCCAGCAGTTCCACAGGGTTGGGCTACACCTTC. Translated, it gives CASSSTGLGYTF.

This clonotype was detected many times. The chain uses TRBV27 and TRBJ2-1, with TRBD2 as a possible D gene (5 bases). V gave up 0 bases and J gave up 8 bases, with 20 bases separating them. Germline V CDR1 and CDR2: MNHEY, SMNVEV (reference sequence). The CDR3 covers 17 residues. The CDR3 region has the DNA TGTGCCAGCAGTTTATCGGGCGGCGGGCTCCCTCGGGATGAGCAGTTCTTC. Protein: CASSLSGGGLPRDEQFF.

The genes are TRBV19 and TRBJ2-7, with TRBD1 as a possible D gene (6 bases). Trimming shortened V by 3 bases and J by 2 bases, and 8 bases separated the two germline ends. The CDR3 is 13 amino acids. In germline, CDR1 is LNHDA, CDR2 SQIVND (reference sequence). The CDR3 sequence is CASSITGTYEQYF. The DNA for the CDR3 is TGTGCCAGTAGTATTACAGGGACCTACGAGCAGTACTTC.